This T cell receptor (beta chain) was sequenced during a study of blood T cell repertoires in COVID-19. Study as a whole: Italy, Spain and the United States were the sources of the convalescent and acute COVID-19 samples. From T cells, B-cell-depleted T cells, or PBMCs came the material, which was cDNA or gDNA.

In the study's own analysis: Researchers report that nucleated cell counts were estimated from reference gene primer amplification. Here immunoSEQ multiplex PCR was the method, and the copy in TCRdb shows in-frame clones only, minus some. V, J and clone size are those of that table, while D and trimming were read from the DNA. The sample lists about 160,000 clones; 70% to 80% were seen once. The CDR3 length is 14 residues. Between the trimmed V and J ends, which lost 4 bases and 0 bases, there was a span of 10 bases. Germline V gene data show CDR1 as SGDLS and CDR2 as YYNGEE. The sequence came from a man in his 60s with acute or convalescent COVID-19. Sequencing was done on a sample of peripheral blood. V gene TRBV9 combines with J gene TRBJ1-1, with no clear D. This CDR3 is CASSLNYLNTEAFF. The CDR3 DNA follows: TGTGCCAGCAGCCTCAACTATCTGAACACTGAAGCTTTCTTT.